What follows describes a single T cell receptor beta chain. MiXCR was run by TCRdb on the 5' RACE reads, yielding one entry per CDR3 protein. There are 7,000 or so distinct CDR3 sequences in the sample; about three quarters occur only once, and 4.5% to 5.5% lies in the top ten. Germline lookup yields CDR1 SGHVS and CDR2 FQNEAQ. The CDR3 runs to 15 residues. Trimming took 9 bases from V and 0 from J, leaving 12 bases between them. Treg sorting used a CD4+CD25+CD127-/low gate. The source of this sequence is a female donor with breast cancer. Sequences were obtained from tumor-infiltrating Tregs sorted from the breast tumor. The J gene is TRBJ1-6, the V gene TRBV7-8, with D tentatively TRBD1 (5 bases). CDR3 region: CASKGVSSYNSPLHF. For the CDR3, the DNA is TGTGCCAGTAAAGGGGTTAGCTCCTATAATTCACCCCTCCACTTT.